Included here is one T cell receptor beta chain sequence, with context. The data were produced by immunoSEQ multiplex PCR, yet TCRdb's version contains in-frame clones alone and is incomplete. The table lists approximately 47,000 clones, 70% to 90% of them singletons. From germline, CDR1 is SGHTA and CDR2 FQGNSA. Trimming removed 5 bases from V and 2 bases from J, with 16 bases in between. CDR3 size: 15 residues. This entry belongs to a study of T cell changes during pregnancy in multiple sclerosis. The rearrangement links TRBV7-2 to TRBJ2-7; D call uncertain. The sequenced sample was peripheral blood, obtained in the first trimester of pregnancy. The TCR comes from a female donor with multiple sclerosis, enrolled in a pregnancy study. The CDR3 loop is CASSLDKTNPYEQYF. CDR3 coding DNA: TGTGCCAGCAGCCTCGACAAGACGAACCCCTACGAGCAGTACTTC.